This passage covers 24 T cell receptor beta chains from one sample sequenced in a study of shared clonotypes between healthy human individuals. Profiled with immunoSEQ multiplex PCR; TCRdb holds only in-frame clones, not every one. This sample has about 1.1 million clones, with 70% to 80% found just once. Material for sequencing was memory CD4+ T cells from PBMCs. Subset in this sample: CD45RA-negative fraction. The receptors derive from a man aged 18 to 29 in good health. Some clones in this sample may be carry-over from other donors' samples.

This chain joins TRBV5-1 and TRBJ1-1; TRBD1 might be the D (5 bases). The CDR3 is 15 amino acids. CDR1 and CDR2 (germline): SGHRS, YFSETQ. V gave up 0 bases and J gave up 4 bases, with 13 bases separating them. The CDR3 nucleotides are TGCGCCAGCAGCTTGGAGCGCCAGGGAGGCACTGAAGCTTTCTTT. Protein sequence: CASSLERQGGTEAFF.

This clone appeared a single time. One end of the junction does not line up with germline, which may come from a read error. The chain is built from TRBV13 and TRBJ2-7, with no clear D. The CDR3 is 16 residues long. Germline CDR1 is PRHDT and CDR2 is FYEKMQ (reference sequence). CDR3 nucleotide sequence: TGTGCCAACAGCCCCCTGGCCTTCTCGCGCTCCTACGAGCAGTACTTC. It encodes CANSPLAFSRSYEQYF.

This chain links TRBV30 with TRBJ1-1, with D perhaps TRBD1 (6 bases). This CDR3 is 13 amino acids long. Trimming took off 2 bases at V and 2 bases at J, with 9 bases between the two ends. CDR1 is GTSNPN, CDR2 SVGIG, per germline (reference sequence). CDR3 region: CAWSKQGNTEAFF. CDR3 bases: TGTGCCTGGAGTAAACAGGGTAACACTGAAGCTTTCTTT. The complete variable domain, with remaining parts taken from reference TRBV30 and TRBJ1-1, reads SQTIHQWPATLVQPVGSPLSLECTVEGTSNPNLYWYRQAAGRGLQLLFYSVGIGQISSEVPQNLSASRPQDRQFILSSKKLLLSDSGFYLCAWSKQGNTEAFFGQGTRLTVV.

This clone was observed a few times. For the CDR3, the DNA is TGCAGCGCCGCAGGGGGGCTAGCGGGGAACTACGAGCAGTACTTC. Translated: CSAAGGLAGNYEQYF. The chain uses TRBV29-1 and TRBJ2-7, with TRBD2 identical over 9 bases. V trimming: 7 bases; J trimming: 3 bases; junction bases outside the gene matches: 13. Germline V lookup: CDR1 SQVTM, CDR2 ANQGSEA. The CDR3 spans 15 residues.

This clone was seen only once. This sequence joins TRBV7-9 and TRBJ1-1; D is undetermined. V was trimmed by 4 bases and J by 3 bases, leaving 18 bases between them. Germline values: CDR1 SEHNR, CDR2 FQNEAQ (reference sequence). The CDR3 has 16 residues. CDR3: CASSSSYTTRYTEAFF. In nucleotides, the CDR3 is TGTGCCAGCAGCTCCTCTTATACTACACGGTACACTGAAGCTTTCTTT.

The rearrangement uses TRBV4-1 and TRBJ1-1, with D hard to call. CDR3 length: 13 residues. Germline assignment: CDR1 MGHRA and CDR2 YSYEKL. V lost 4 bases, J lost 3 bases, and 9 bases lay in between. This CDR3 is CASSRRTDTEAFF. CDR3 nucleotides: TGCGCCAGCAGCCGCCGGACGGACACTGAAGCTTTCTTT.

About this clone itself: This CDR3 fails to terminate in the conserved phenylalanine or tryptophan, so it likely reflects a read error. The gene calls are TRBV28 and TRBJ1-2; D might be TRBD1 (6 bases). The CDR3 extends over 14 amino acids. Trimming took off 4 bases at V and 5 bases at J, with 14 bases between the two ends. Per the germline V gene, CDR1 is MDHEN and CDR2 is SYDVKM. The CDR3 sequence is CASSSPRTVYGYTL. The CDR3 DNA follows: TGTGCCAGCAGTTCCCCGAGGACAGTATATGGCTACACCCTC.

The table lists this clone with a count of one. The chain joins TRBV19 to TRBJ2-5; 10 nucleotides align to TRBD2. The CDR3 has 18 amino acids. From germline, CDR1 is LNHDA and CDR2 SQIVND (reference sequence). V was clipped by 1 base and J by 5 bases; unmatched bases: 13. The CDR3 loop reads CASSIGVAAGGPGETQYF. The CDR3, as DNA: TGTGCCAGTAGTATAGGGGTGGCAGCGGGAGGGCCGGGGGAGACCCAGTACTTC.

CDR3 nucleotides: TGCAGCGTTGAATTCTATGGGGGGGCAGATACGCAGTATTTT. Amino acid sequence: CSVEFYGGADTQYF. This sequence joins TRBV29-1 and TRBJ2-3; 7 bases align to TRBD2. Trimming took 2 bases from V and 4 from J; bases not matched to a gene: 6. Germline CDR1 SQVTM, CDR2 ANQGSEA. This CDR3 comprises 14 residues.

The rearrangement links TRBV10-3 to TRBJ1-2; possible D gene TRBD1, 6 bases. Germline loops: CDR1 ENHRY, CDR2 SYGVKD. CDR3 length equals 15 residues. Trimming shortened V by 4 bases and J by 5 bases, and 17 bases separated the two germline ends. CDR3 bases: TGTGCCATCAGTGCCGTGGTGGGGGCGCGATATGGCTACACCTTC. Protein: CAISAVVGARYGYTF.

This clone was seen repeatedly, ten times or more. V gene TRBV30 combines with J gene TRBJ2-5, with 8 bases lining up with TRBD2. V gave up 0 bases and J gave up 5 bases; unmatched junction bases: 8. Looked up from germline, CDR1 is GTSNPN and CDR2 is SVGIG (reference sequence). The CDR3 has 15 amino acids. CDR3 in amino acids: CAWSVTGRAGETQYF. As DNA, the CDR3 is TGTGCCTGGAGTGTTACCGGGAGGGCCGGCGAGACCCAGTACTTC.

The chain employs TRBV5-1 and TRBJ2-3, with D uncertain. Trimming removed 0 bases at V and 2 bases at J, with 4 bases between. There are 13 residues in the CDR3. Germline values: CDR1 SGHRS, CDR2 YFSETQ. The CDR3 bases are TGCGCCAGCAGCTTGGACTTCACAGATACGCAGTATTTT. Protein sequence: CASSLDFTDTQYF.

The genes are TRBV28 and TRBJ2-7; D remains unclear. Germline values: CDR1 MDHEN, CDR2 SYDVKM. The CDR3 is 14 amino acids. V lost 8 bases and J 2 bases, leaving 16 bases between the germline ends. CDR3 sequence reads: CASGPMGRTYEQYF. The CDR3 DNA reads TGTGCCAGCGGCCCCATGGGCAGGACCTACGAGCAGTACTTC. The full variable domain, rest sourced from reference TRBV28 and TRBJ2-7, is DVKVTQSSRYLVKRTGEKVFLECVQDMDHENMFWYRQDPGLGLRLIYFSYDVKMKEKGDIPEGYSVSREKKERFSLILESASTNQTSMYLCASGPMGRTYEQYFGPGTRLTVT.

The V call is TRBV5-4, the J call TRBJ2-7; D unresolved. Trimming took off 3 bases at V and 2 bases at J, with 12 bases between the two ends. The CDR3 totals 14 residues. The germline gives CDR1 SGHNT, CDR2 YYREEE (reference sequence). Written as DNA, the CDR3 is TGTGCCAGCAGCTCCAGGCTCTCCCCCTACGAGCAGTACTTC. Encoded protein: CASSSRLSPYEQYF.

The rearrangement uses TRBV25-1 and TRBJ1-2, with 12 bases that match TRBD1. Trimming took 2 bases from V and 6 from J; bases not matched to a gene: 7. This CDR3 has 16 residues. Germline assignment: CDR1 MGHDK and CDR2 SYGVNS. The CDR3 coding sequence is TGTGCCAGCAGTGAACGGGACAGGGGGCTTGGCCATGGCTACACCTTC. Protein product: CASSERDRGLGHGYTF.

The V call is TRBV7-2, the J call TRBJ2-6, with D unclear. CDR1 is SGHTA, CDR2 FQGNSA, per germline. With 1 base removed from V and 4 bases from J, the gap between germline ends came to 14 bases. There are 17 residues in the CDR3. The DNA for the CDR3 is TGTGCCAGCAGCTTAGTCCCAAGCAGTTCCGGGGCCAACGTCCTGACTTTC. Amino acid sequence: CASSLVPSSSGANVLTF.

The gene calls are TRBV11-3 and TRBJ2-3; no definite D call. The ends were cut back, 5 bases at V and 1 base at J, with 7 bases in the middle. The length of the CDR3 is 13 residues. Germline assignment: CDR1 SGHNT and CDR2 YENEEA. The CDR3 region is CASSPSRTDTQYF. The CDR3 DNA sequence: TGTGCCAGCAGCCCGAGCCGCACAGATACGCAGTATTTT.

The rearrangement joins TRBV5-1 to TRBJ2-1; perhaps TRBD1 as D (5 bases). V dropped 0 bases and J dropped 10 bases, with 17 bases sitting between them. The CDR3 is 15 residues long. In germline, CDR1 is SGHRS, CDR2 YFSETQ. The CDR3 nucleotides read TGCGCCAGCAGCTTGGACACAGGTGCCGCCCAGGAGCAGTTCTTC. Protein sequence: CASSLDTGAAQEQFF.

Comments on this clone: The identical CDR3 is also encoded by other nucleotide sequences in the sample. CDR3 loop: CASSLAGGADTQYF. The CDR3 DNA follows: TGTGCCAGCAGCTTGGCGGGAGGCGCAGATACGCAGTATTTT. The chain is built from TRBV5-4 and TRBJ2-3; 7 bases are a match to TRBD2. Germline lookup yields CDR1 SGHNT and CDR2 YYREEE (reference sequence). Trimming at V came to 0 bases and at J to 4 bases, leaving 2 bases not matched to a gene. The CDR3 is 14 residues long. The full variable domain, its missing parts supplied by reference TRBV5-4 and TRBJ2-3, is ETGVTQSPTHLIKTRGQQVTLRCSSQSGHNTVSWYQQALGQGPQFIFQYYREEENGRGNFPPRFSGLQFPNYSSELNVNALELDDSALYLCASSLAGGADTQYFGPGTRLTVL.

This chain uses TRBV5-1 with TRBJ2-3, with D possibly TRBD2 on 6 matching bases. The CDR3 sequence is 16 residues long. The germline CDR1 and CDR2 sequences are SGHRS and YFSETQ. V lost 4 bases and J lost 2, with 17 bases in between. Here the CDR3 DNA reads TGCGCCAGCAGCCGGGGGACTTCTTACTTCACAGATACGCAGTATTTT. This codes for CASSRGTSYFTDTQYF.

The chain recombines TRBV28 with TRBJ1-5; the D gene is possibly TRBD1 (5 bases). Looked up from germline, CDR1 is MDHEN and CDR2 is SYDVKM. The CDR3 length is 17 residues. With 3 bases removed from V and 0 bases from J, the gap between germline ends came to 15 bases. CDR3 bases: TGTGCCAGCAGTTTCGCCGGGGCGGAGTATAGCAATCAGCCCCAGCATTTT. It codes for CASSFAGAEYSNQPQHF.

This chain links TRBV18 with TRBJ2-1; D may be TRBD2 (7 bases). CDR3 size: 16 residues. CDR1 KGHSH and CDR2 LQKENI come from the germline V gene. V was pared by 3 bases and J by 4 bases, with 16 bases between. The CDR3 sequence: CASSPQVGGAYNEQFF. The CDR3, as DNA: TGTGCCAGCTCACCCCAGGTTGGGGGGGCTTACAATGAGCAGTTCTTC.

J is TRBJ2-5 and V is TRBV5-1; TRBD1 or TRBD2 may be the D gene (5 bases each). Trimming left V 5 bases short and J 2 bases short, with 19 bases between. From germline, CDR1 is SGHRS and CDR2 YFSETQ. The CDR3 contains 16 residues. CDR3 loop: CASSISLGPLQETQYF. CDR3 DNA: TGCGCCAGCAGTATCTCTCTGGGACCGTTGCAAGAGACCCAGTACTTC.

This sequence joins TRBV15 and TRBJ1-1; D not resolved. The CDR3 spans 12 residues. In germline, CDR1 is LNHNV, CDR2 YYDKDF (reference sequence). With 0 bases removed from V and 11 bases from J, the gap between germline ends came to 10 bases. For the CDR3, the DNA is TGTGCCACCAGCAGAGATCACGTCGCGGCTTTCTTT. Amino acid sequence: CATSRDHVAAFF.